This is a list of T cell receptor beta chains from one sample in a study of OX40 agonist ivuxolimab in advanced cancers. Produced via immunoSEQ multiplex PCR; TCRdb's table is partial and in-frame only. The sample has around 64,000 clones, 80% seen once. Specimen: CD4+ or CD8+ T cells sorted from blood, collected in a trial of the OX40 agonist ivuxolimab. The receptors come from an adult with an advanced solid tumor such as melanoma, head and neck, liver or kidney cancer. The CDR3 runs from the conserved cysteine through the conserved F or W. D genes are given only for firm matches. The size field is filled for only some rows; it gives once, few, many or a size class.

V	size	D	J	CDR3	DNA
TRBV30	.	.	TRBJ2-6	CAWSVDRLSRANVLTF	TGTGCCTGGAGTGTGGATCGCCTCTCTCGGGCCAACGTCCTGACTTTC
TRBV6-1	.	.	TRBJ1-1	CASSDTKTFF	TGTGCCAGCAGTGACACGAAGACTTTCTTT
TRBV11-2	.	.	TRBJ1-6	CASSRLGRAGSPLHF	TGTGCCAGCAGCCGGCTGGGGCGAGCTGGTTCACCCCTCCACTTT
TRBV5-1	.	.	TRBJ1-2	CASSLVPNTRASYGYTF	TGCGCCAGCAGCTTGGTCCCAAACACCCGGGCTTCCTATGGCTACACCTTC
TRBV6-1	.	TRBD1	TRBJ1-6	CASSPRQGNNSPLHF	TGTGCCAGCAGTCCCAGACAGGGGAATAATTCACCCCTCCACTTT
TRBV9	.	.	TRBJ2-1	CASSFWRQAGSEQFF	TGTGCCAGCAGCTTCTGGAGACAGGCCGGCTCTGAGCAGTTCTTC
TRBV5-4	once	.	TRBJ2-5	CASSLNPDNQETQYF	TGTGCCAGCAGCTTGAATCCAGATAACCAAGAGACCCAGTACTTC
TRBV14	.	.	TRBJ2-6	CASSLAGANVLTF	TGTGCCAGCAGCCTGGCTGGGGCCAACGTCCTGACTTTC
TRBV30	.	.	TRBJ1-2	CAWGPSRVGGYTF	TGTGCCTGGGGACCCAGCCGGGTAGGAGGCTACACCTTC
TRBV5-1	.	TRBD1	TRBJ1-4	CASSQQGAQEKLFF	TGCGCCAGCAGCCAACAGGGGGCTCAAGAAAAACTGTTTTTT
TRBV27	.	.	TRBJ1-3	CASSPGVPPGNTIYF	TGTGCCAGCAGTCCCGGCGTGCCGCCTGGAAACACCATATATTTT
TRBV13	.	.	TRBJ1-5	CASSSYSNQPQHF	TGTGCCAGCAGTTCTTATAGCAATCAGCCCCAGCATTTT
TRBV5-1	once	TRBD1	TRBJ1-3	CASSRGQGYTIYF	TGCGCCAGCAGCCGGGGACAGGGGTACACCATATATTTT
TRBV21-1	few	.	TRBJ2-2	CASSKLGLAGTTGELFF	TGTGCCAGCAGCAAACTTGGGCTAGCGGGGACCACCGGGGAGCTGTTTTTT
TRBV19	.	TRBD2	TRBJ2-1	CASSPLAGGPGSYNEQFF	TGTGCCAGTAGTCCACTAGCGGGGGGGCCCGGCTCCTACAATGAGCAGTTCTTC
TRBV7-2	.	.	TRBJ1-2	CASSPSVVSYGYTF	TGTGCCAGCAGCCCCAGTGTAGTGAGCTATGGCTACACCTTC
TRBV2	.	.	TRBJ2-5	CASSEGSISGTQYF	TGTGCCAGCAGTGAAGGATCTATTTCGGGGACCCAGTACTTC
TRBV30	few	TRBD1	TRBJ1-1	CAWGTQGVYTEAFF	TGTGCCTGGGGTACGCAGGGGGTGTACACTGAAGCTTTCTTT
TRBV10-3	.	.	TRBJ2-5	CAISDPGKETQYF	TGTGCCATCAGTGACCCTGGAAAAGAGACCCAGTACTTC
TRBV30	.	TRBD1	TRBJ1-1	CAWNPGGRTEAFF	TGTGCCTGGAATCCAGGGGGCAGAACTGAAGCTTTCTTT
TRBV6-5	.	.	TRBJ2-4	CASSQLWGAKNIQYF	TGTGCCAGCAGCCAGTTGTGGGGGGCCAAAAACATTCAGTACTTC
TRBV19	few	.	TRBJ1-4	CASTPGPTTNEKLFF	TGTGCCAGTACCCCGGGGCCAACAACTAATGAAAAACTGTTTTTT
TRBV5-6	.	TRBD1	TRBJ1-2	CASSFGITGDGYTF	TGTGCCAGCAGCTTTGGTATCACAGGGGATGGCTACACCTTC
TRBV7-9	.	TRBD1	TRBJ1-6	CASSSPGQRNSPLHF	TGTGCCAGCAGCTCCCCGGGACAGAGAAATTCACCCCTCCACTTT
TRBV7-3	.	TRBD1	TRBJ2-3	CASSSGQGATQYF	TGTGCCAGCAGCTCGGGACAGGGGGCTACGCAGTATTTT
TRBV7-2	few	TRBD1	TRBJ2-7	CASSQTGNFYEQYF	TGTGCCAGCAGCCAGACAGGGAACTTTTACGAGCAGTACTTC